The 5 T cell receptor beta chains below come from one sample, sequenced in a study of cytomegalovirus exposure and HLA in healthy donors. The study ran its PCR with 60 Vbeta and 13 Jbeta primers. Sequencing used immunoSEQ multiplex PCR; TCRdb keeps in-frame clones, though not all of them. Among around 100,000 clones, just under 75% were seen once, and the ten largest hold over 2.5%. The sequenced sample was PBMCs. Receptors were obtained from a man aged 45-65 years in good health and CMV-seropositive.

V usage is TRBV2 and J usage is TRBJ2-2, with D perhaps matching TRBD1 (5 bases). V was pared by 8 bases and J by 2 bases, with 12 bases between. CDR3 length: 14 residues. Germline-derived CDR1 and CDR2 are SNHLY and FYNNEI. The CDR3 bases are TGTGCCAGCTCGGTAACAGGAAACACCGGGGAGCTGTTTTTT. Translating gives CASSVTGNTGELFF.

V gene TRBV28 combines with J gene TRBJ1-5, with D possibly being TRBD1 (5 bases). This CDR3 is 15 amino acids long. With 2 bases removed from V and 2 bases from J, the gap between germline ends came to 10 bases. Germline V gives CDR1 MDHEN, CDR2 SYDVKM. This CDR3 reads CASSLNGGGNQPQHF. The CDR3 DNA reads TGTGCCAGCAGTTTAAACGGGGGGGGCAATCAGCCCCAGCATTTT.

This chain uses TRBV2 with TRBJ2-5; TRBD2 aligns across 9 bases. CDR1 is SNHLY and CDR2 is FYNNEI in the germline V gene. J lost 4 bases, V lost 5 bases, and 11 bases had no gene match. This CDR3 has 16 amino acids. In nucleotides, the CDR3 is TGTGCCAGCAGTCAGGACAACGGCGGGAGGGGAGAGACCCAGTACTTC. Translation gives CASSQDNGGRGETQYF.

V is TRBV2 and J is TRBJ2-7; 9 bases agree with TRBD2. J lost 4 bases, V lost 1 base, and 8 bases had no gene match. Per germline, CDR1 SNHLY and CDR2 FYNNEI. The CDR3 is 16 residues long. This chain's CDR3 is CASSEEQRGDIYEQYF. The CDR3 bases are TGTGCCAGCAGTGAAGAGCAGCGGGGGGATATTTACGAGCAGTACTTC.

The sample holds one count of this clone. The CDR3 DNA is TGTGCCAGCAGTGTCGTCGCGTCGAGCAATCAGCCCCAGCATTTT. Translation: CASSVVASSNQPQHF. V is TRBV6-1 and J is TRBJ1-5; no reliable D call. V was clipped by 4 bases and J by 1 base, with 11 bases between them. Germline V CDR1 and CDR2: MNHNS, SASEGT. This CDR3 has 15 amino acids.